The 12 T cell receptor beta chains reported below all come from one sample, sequenced in a study of radiation and T cells in renal cell carcinoma. Noted time point: blood 4 weeks post-SBRT, at nephrectomy. Regarding treatment: 15 Gy SBRT to primary tumor, nephrectomy 4 weeks later. Using immunoSEQ multiplex PCR, the repertoire was profiled, and TCRdb retains in-frame clones only, with some absent. The sample includes fewer than 200,000 clones, roughly nine tenths of them seen just once. Material: blood, obtained from a patient whose treatment included radiotherapy and nephrectomy. The source is a woman aged 45-60 years with renal cell carcinoma.

V and J are TRBV6-1 and TRBJ2-7, with D maybe TRBD2 (6 bases). The germline CDR1 and CDR2 sequences are MNHNS and SASEGT. There are 12 residues in the CDR3. The V end was cut by 7 bases, the J end by 9 bases, with 16 bases between. The CDR3: CASTDPRGMQYF. In nucleotides, the CDR3 is TGTGCCAGCACCGACCCCCGGGGGATGCAGTACTTC.

The genes are TRBV2 and TRBJ2-5; 13 bases are shared with TRBD2. J lost 5 bases, V lost 6 bases, and 3 bases had no gene match. From germline, CDR1 is SNHLY and CDR2 FYNNEI. CDR3 length: 14 residues. CDR3 in amino acids: CASSLLAGGETQYF. The CDR3 coding sequence is TGTGCCAGCAGCCTACTAGCGGGGGGGGAGACCCAGTACTTC.

The rearrangement joins TRBV5-6 to TRBJ2-2; TRBD1 might be the D (5 bases). Per the germline V gene, CDR1 is SGHDT and CDR2 is YYEEEE. V gave up 3 bases and J gave up 2 bases, with 14 bases separating them. This CDR3 contains 16 residues. This CDR3 reads CASSSPRDTNTGELFF. The CDR3 nucleotides read TGTGCCAGCAGCTCGCCCAGGGATACAAACACCGGGGAGCTGTTTTTT.

The chain couples TRBV18 to TRBJ1-3, with a weak D call TRBD1 (5 bases). Trimming stripped 5 bases from V and 2 bases from J, with 16 bases between. The CDR3 runs 16 residues. The germline CDR1 and CDR2 sequences are KGHSH and LQKENI. The CDR3 reads CASSFQGLGTGNTIYF. Here the CDR3 DNA reads TGTGCCAGCTCATTCCAGGGCCTTGGCACTGGAAACACCATATATTTT.

The V and J genes are TRBV7-2 and TRBJ1-6, with TRBD1 matching over 8 bases. Germline assignment: CDR1 SGHTA and CDR2 FQGNSA. The ends lost 5 bases at V and 6 bases at J; junction bases unmatched: 9. The CDR3 sequence is 16 residues long. This chain's CDR3 is CASSALTGATNSPLHF. The CDR3 region has the DNA TGTGCCAGCAGCGCTCTGACAGGGGCGACTAATTCACCCCTCCACTTT.

The chain is built from TRBV18 and TRBJ2-2, with 7 nucleotides matching TRBD1. Losses at the gene ends were 3 bases for V and 1 base for J; bases not matched to a gene: 5. The CDR3 extends over 16 amino acids. The germline V gene has CDR1 KGHSH and CDR2 LQKENI. The CDR3 loop reads CASSPMGQLNTGELFF. CDR3 in DNA: TGTGCCAGCTCACCGATGGGACAGCTGAACACCGGGGAGCTGTTTTTT.

CDR3 in amino acids: CASSMPGFGNEQFF. The CDR3 DNA is TGTGCCAGTAGTATGCCCGGGTTTGGGAATGAGCAGTTCTTC. The chain couples TRBV19 to TRBJ2-1; D unclear. Germline V gives CDR1 LNHDA, CDR2 SQIVND (reference sequence). Trimming took 3 bases from V and 7 from J, leaving 13 bases between them. This CDR3 comprises 14 residues.

The chain has TRBV5-1 and TRBJ2-5; 10 bases are a match to TRBD1. V lost 4 bases, J lost 3 bases, and 6 bases stayed unmatched. The CDR3 consists of 15 residues. CDR1 and CDR2 from the germline V gene are SGHRS and YFSETQ. This CDR3 reads CASSASGTGEETQYF. The CDR3 DNA is TGCGCCAGCAGCGCCTCCGGGACAGGGGAAGAGACCCAGTACTTC.

The chain links TRBV2 to TRBJ2-2; a weak D match, TRBD1 (5 bases). With 2 bases removed from V and 4 bases from J, the gap between germline ends came to 8 bases. CDR1 and CDR2 from the germline V gene are SNHLY and FYNNEI. This CDR3 is 14 amino acids long. This CDR3 is CASSEQGFTGELFF. The CDR3 nucleotides read TGTGCCAGCAGTGAACAGGGTTTCACCGGGGAGCTGTTTTTT.

The chain links TRBV5-1 to TRBJ1-2; TRBD1 might be the D (5 bases). The CDR3 spans 14 residues. The germline gives CDR1 SGHRS, CDR2 YFSETQ. Trimming took off 2 bases at V and 4 bases at J, with 12 bases between the two ends. As DNA, the CDR3 is TGCGCCAGCAGCTTACTGGGGACGGGCTATGGCTACACCTTC. It translates to CASSLLGTGYGYTF.

The V gene is TRBV11-1, the J gene TRBJ2-5; D is unresolved. The CDR3 runs to 15 residues. The V end lost 7 bases, the J end lost 5 bases, and 20 bases lay between the germline ends. Germline CDR1 is SGHAT and CDR2 is FQDESV (reference sequence). CDR3 region: CASKRLGRSSETQYF. In nucleotides, the CDR3 is TGTGCCAGCAAAAGATTGGGTCGGTCATCTGAGACCCAGTACTTC.

V is TRBV2 and J is TRBJ2-5; 8 bases agree with TRBD2. V gave up 3 bases and J gave up 4 bases; unmatched junction bases: 1. CDR1 is SNHLY and CDR2 is FYNNEI in the germline V gene. The length of the CDR3 is 13 residues. The CDR3 bases are TGTGCCAGCAGTGAGACTAGCGCAGAGACCCAGTACTTC. Its protein product is CASSETSAETQYF.